These 24 T cell receptor beta chains share one sample of origin, sequenced in a study of response to subunit inactivated influenza vaccine. MiXCR, applied by TCRdb to the RT-PCR reads, yields one record per CDR3 protein. The sample holds some 640,000 distinct CDR3 sequences, approximately 13% seen once. The material was PBMCs from blood, obtained 14 to 15 days before vaccination. The origin of the receptors is a man aged 45-65 years who received an inactivated influenza vaccine.

Only a few counts were recorded for this clonotype. The V gene is TRBV27, the J gene TRBJ2-1, with 11 bases lining up with TRBD2. The CDR3 is made up of 13 amino acids. V lost 5 bases, J lost 12 bases, and 6 bases stayed unmatched. Germline assignment: CDR1 MNHEY and CDR2 SMNVEV (reference sequence). The CDR3 loop is CASSPSGRRGQFF. CDR3 in DNA: TGTGCCAGCAGTCCTAGCGGGAGGCGTGGGCAGTTCTTC.

V usage is TRBV7-3 and J usage is TRBJ2-1; 10 positions agree with TRBD2. CDR1 SGHTA and CDR2 FQGTGA come from the germline V gene. Unmatched junction bases numbered 4, after V lost 5 bases and J lost 6 bases. The CDR3 runs to 14 residues. The CDR3 DNA reads TGTGCCAGCAGCCCTAGCGGGAGCGTCAATGAGCAGTTCTTC. Translation: CASSPSGSVNEQFF.

The J gene is TRBJ2-1, the V gene TRBV12-3 or TRBV12-4, with TRBD2 as a possible D gene (6 bases). Trimming stripped 5 bases from V and 10 bases from J, with 12 bases between. The CDR3 runs to 12 residues. The DNA for the CDR3 is TGTGCCAGCAGTCGAACTAGCCGCGAGCAGTTCTTC. Translation gives CASSRTSREQFF.

The CDR3 region is CSFRWERGRGESNQPQHF. The CDR3 DNA reads TGCAGCTTCAGATGGGAGAGAGGGAGAGGAGAAAGCAATCAGCCCCAGCATTTT. The chain is built from TRBV29-1 and TRBJ1-5; D is unclear. There are 18 residues in the CDR3. Per the germline V gene, CDR1 is SQVTM and CDR2 is ANQGSEA. V was trimmed by 8 bases and J by 1 base, leaving 27 bases between them.

This rearrangement joins TRBV10-3 to TRBJ2-5, with D possibly matching TRBD2 (5 bases). The CDR3 totals 15 residues. Germline values: CDR1 ENHRY, CDR2 SYGVKD. V shed 0 bases and J shed 4 bases, with 12 bases lying between them. The CDR3 DNA is TGTGCCATCAGTGAGTCTCCGGGGTTGGGAGAGACCCAGTACTTC. Translation: CAISESPGLGETQYF.

The chain couples TRBV23-1 to TRBJ2-3; D not resolved. TRBV23-1 is an open reading frame, and its role is uncertain. CDR3 length: 12 residues. Trimming left V 10 bases short and J 2 bases short, with 10 bases between. This CDR3 is CAKPLYTDTQYF. CDR3 in DNA: TGCGCCAAACCGCTATACACAGATACGCAGTATTTT.

The V call is TRBV5-4, the J call TRBJ2-6; D is possibly TRBD2 (5 bases). V was trimmed by 5 bases and J by 0 bases, leaving 15 bases between them. The germline V gene encodes CDR1 SGHNT and CDR2 YYREEE (reference sequence). The CDR3 totals 17 residues. CDR3 bases: TGTGCCAGCAGGTTTGCGTGGGGAGACTCTGGGGCCAACGTCCTGACTTTC. Amino acid sequence: CASRFAWGDSGANVLTF.

This clonotype was found many times. The rearrangement uses TRBV12-3 or TRBV12-4 and TRBJ2-5, with 8 bases identical to TRBD1. This CDR3 is 15 amino acids long. J was trimmed by 4 bases and V by 4 bases; bases with no gene match: 8. CDR3 in amino acids: CASSSGQGKRETQYF. CDR3 coding DNA: TGTGCCAGCAGTTCCGGACAGGGTAAAAGAGAGACCCAGTACTTC.

This clonotype was found a few times. This chain joins TRBV5-6 and TRBJ1-4; D is possibly TRBD1 (5 bases). Germline V CDR1 and CDR2: SGHDT, YYEEEE. V lost 2 bases and J lost 8, with 7 bases in between. The CDR3 contains 12 residues. The CDR3 sequence: CASSFEGEKLFF. In DNA, the CDR3 is TGTGCCAGCAGCTTCGAGGGGGAAAAACTGTTTTTT. Using reference TRBV5-6 and TRBJ1-4 for the parts outside the CDR3, the full variable domain is DAGVTQSPTHLIKTRGQQVTLRCSPKSGHDTVSWYQQALGQGPQFIFQYYEEEERQRGNFPDRFSGHQFPNYSSELNVNALLLGDSALYLCASSFEGEKLFFGSGTQLSVL.

The chain links TRBV12-3 or TRBV12-4 to TRBJ2-7; D gene unclear. The CDR3 has 13 amino acids. Trimming shortened V by 7 bases and J by 1 base, and 11 bases separated the two germline ends. DNA of the CDR3: TGTGCCAGCACCGCCGACACATCCTACGAGCAGTACTTC. Protein: CASTADTSYEQYF.

This rearrangement joins TRBV7-9 to TRBJ2-1, with TRBD2 matching 13 bases. Germline CDR1 and CDR2: SEHNR and FQNEAQ (reference sequence). The junction had 7 bases not matched to a gene; V was cut back by 4 bases and J by 4 bases. This CDR3 spans 17 amino acids. The CDR3, as DNA: TGTGCCAGCAGCTATAGACTAGCGGGAGGATTATACAATGAGCAGTTCTTC. Protein: CASSYRLAGGLYNEQFF. The full variable domain, rest sourced from reference TRBV7-9 and TRBJ2-1, is DTGVSQNPRHKITKRGQNVTFRCDPISEHNRLYWYRQTLGQGPEFLTYFQNEAQLEKSRLLSDRFSAERPKGSFSTLEIQRTEQGDSAMYLCASSYRLAGGLYNEQFFGPGTRLTVL.

This clonotype was picked up a small number of times. The chain links TRBV12-3 or TRBV12-4 to TRBJ1-5; 9 bases agree with TRBD1. This CDR3 is built from 14 residues. V lost 5 bases and J lost 7; bases outside the gene matches: 6. DNA of the CDR3: TGTGCCAGCAGTCCACAGGGGGCGAGGCAGCCCCAGCATTTT. This translates into CASSPQGARQPQHF.

This sequence joins TRBV4-3 and TRBJ2-7; TRBD1 agrees at 10 bases. Trimming at V came to 4 bases and at J to 4 bases, leaving 19 bases not matched to a gene. CDR1 and CDR2 (germline): LGHNA, YSLEER. The CDR3 runs 19 residues. The CDR3 DNA sequence: TGCGCCAGCAGCCGAGCAATAAACCGGGACAGGGGATGGGCGTACGAGCAGTACTTC. Its translation: CASSRAINRDRGWAYEQYF.

This clonotype was detected a few times. The chain links TRBV29-1 to TRBJ2-1; TRBD2 aligns across 11 bases. The CDR3 contains 15 residues. The junction had 8 bases not matched to a gene; V was cut back by 6 bases and J by 4 bases. Germline values: CDR1 SQVTM, CDR2 ANQGSEA. In DNA form, the CDR3 reads TGCAGCGTAGAAATAGCGGGAGGGCCATACAATGAGCAGTTCTTC. Translated: CSVEIAGGPYNEQFF.

This clonotype was observed a handful of times. The chain couples TRBV7-9 to TRBJ2-2; a possible D gene is TRBD1 (6 bases). Looked up from germline, CDR1 is SEHNR and CDR2 is FQNEAQ (reference sequence). The V end lost 5 bases, the J end lost 2 bases, and 18 bases lay between the germline ends. This CDR3 is built from 17 residues. In DNA form, the CDR3 reads TGTGCCAGCAGCCAAAAAGCCGGACAGTTAAACACCGGGGAGCTGTTTTTT. Its translation: CASSQKAGQLNTGELFF.

The rearrangement uses TRBV7-2 and TRBJ2-7; D is possibly TRBD1 (5 bases). The V gene lost 1 base and the J gene lost 3 bases, with 13 bases spanning the gap. The CDR3 totals 15 residues. Per germline, CDR1 SGHTA and CDR2 FQGNSA. CDR3 DNA sequence: TGTGCCAGCAGCTTAGTCAGGGTCCCGGGCTACGAGCAGTACTTC. Translating it yields CASSLVRVPGYEQYF. Based on the CDR3 plus reference TRBV7-2 and TRBJ2-7, the full variable domain is GAGVSQSPSNKVTEKGKDVELRCDPISGHTALYWYRQSLGQGLEFLIYFQGNSAPDKSGLPSDRFSAERTGGSVSTLTIQRTQQEDSAVYLCASSLVRVPGYEQYFGPGTRLTVT.

This chain links TRBV7-9 with TRBJ2-1, with TRBD2 matching over 10 bases. This CDR3 comprises 13 residues. In germline, CDR1 is SEHNR, CDR2 FQNEAQ (reference sequence). Losses at the gene ends were 7 bases for V and 9 bases for J; bases not matched to a gene: 6. CDR3 nucleotide sequence: TGTGCCAGCATCCCTAGCGGGGGATTTGAGCAGTTCTTC. Translation gives CASIPSGGFEQFF.

In its sample, this clonotype was seen many times. The chain employs TRBV15 and TRBJ1-3; no reliable D call. V shed 3 bases and J shed 0 bases, with 9 bases lying between them. Germline loops: CDR1 LNHNV, CDR2 YYDKDF (reference sequence). This CDR3 region has 15 residues. The CDR3 spells CATSSRAHSGNTIYF. The CDR3 DNA reads as TGTGCCACCAGCAGCCGCGCCCACTCTGGAAACACCATATATTTT.

In its sample, this clonotype was seen a few times. The chain couples TRBV4-1 to TRBJ1-4; D possibly corresponds to TRBD1 (5 bases). Looked up from germline, CDR1 is MGHRA and CDR2 is YSYEKL. The CDR3 covers 16 residues. The V gene lost 0 bases and the J gene lost 8 bases, with 16 bases spanning the gap. CDR3 in amino acids: CASSQDGTGFFEKLFF. CDR3 coding DNA: TGCGCCAGCAGCCAAGATGGGACCGGTTTTTTCGAAAAACTGTTTTTT.

The chain links TRBV20-1 to TRBJ2-7; no clear D gene. Trimming took 1 base from V and 2 from J, leaving 9 bases between them. The germline V gene encodes CDR1 DFQATT and CDR2 SNEGSKA (reference sequence). The CDR3 is 13 amino acids. In nucleotides, the CDR3 is TGCAGTGCTAGAGTGGGGATCGCCTACGAGCAGTACTTC. Protein product: CSARVGIAYEQYF.

The chain employs TRBV24-1 and TRBJ1-5; D remains ambiguous. This CDR3 spans 14 amino acids. Per germline, CDR1 KGHDR and CDR2 SFDVKD. Between the trimmed V and J ends, which lost 4 bases and 4 bases, there was a span of 10 bases. CDR3 in amino acids: CATSEYGLNQPQHF. The CDR3 DNA sequence: TGTGCCACCAGTGAATATGGGCTAAATCAGCCCCAGCATTTT.

This rearrangement joins TRBV6-1 to TRBJ2-2; D is unclear. Trimming took off 7 bases at V and 6 bases at J, with 12 bases between the two ends. Germline V lookup: CDR1 MNHNS, CDR2 SASEGT. This CDR3 is built from 13 residues. CDR3 region: CASTKDLSGELFF. CDR3 DNA sequence: TGTGCCAGCACCAAAGACCTGTCCGGGGAGCTGTTTTTT.

The rearrangement joins TRBV9 to TRBJ1-2; D is undetermined. The V end was cut by 3 bases, the J end by 6 bases, with 6 bases between. The CDR3 totals 11 residues. Looked up from germline, CDR1 is SGDLS and CDR2 is YYNGEE. The CDR3 DNA sequence: TGTGCCAGCAGCGGTACTCATGGCTACACCTTC. Encoded protein: CASSGTHGYTF.

The V and J genes are TRBV10-3 and TRBJ1-2; perhaps TRBD1 as D (6 bases). Germline V gene sequence: CDR1 ENHRY, CDR2 SYGVKD. The CDR3 consists of 16 residues. The V gene lost 0 bases and the J gene lost 1 base, with 12 bases spanning the gap. CDR3 sequence: CAISESSGANNYGYTF. The CDR3 DNA follows: TGTGCCATCAGTGAGTCATCAGGGGCCAATAACTATGGCTACACCTTC.